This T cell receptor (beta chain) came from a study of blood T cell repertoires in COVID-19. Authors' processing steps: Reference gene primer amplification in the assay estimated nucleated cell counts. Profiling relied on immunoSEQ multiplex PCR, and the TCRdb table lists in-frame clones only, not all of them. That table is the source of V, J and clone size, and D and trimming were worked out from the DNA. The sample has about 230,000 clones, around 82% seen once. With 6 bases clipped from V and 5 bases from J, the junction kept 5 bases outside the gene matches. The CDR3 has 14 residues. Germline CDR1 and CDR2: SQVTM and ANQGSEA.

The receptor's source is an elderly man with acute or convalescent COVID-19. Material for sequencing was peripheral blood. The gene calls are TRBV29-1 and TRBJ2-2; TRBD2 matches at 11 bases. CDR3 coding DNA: TGCAGCGTAGTATGGACTAGCGGGACCGGGGAGCTGTTTTTT. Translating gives CSVVWTSGTGELFF.